This entry lists 28 T cell receptor beta chains sequenced from one sample in a study of OX40 agonist ivuxolimab in advanced cancers. Generated by immunoSEQ multiplex PCR, the TCRdb table keeps only in-frame clones and is missing some. The sample carries under 55,000 clones, 89% recorded once. The sequencing here drew on CD4+ or CD8+ T cells sorted from blood, taken in a trial of the OX40 agonist ivuxolimab. The receptors were gathered from an adult with an advanced solid tumor such as melanoma, head and neck, liver or kidney cancer.

This clone is classed as medium-sized (0.01 to 0.1%). This chain uses TRBV4-1 with TRBJ2-3, with D maybe TRBD2 (5 bases). The CDR3 contains 18 residues. The V gene's germline CDR1 is MGHRA and CDR2 YSYEKL. Trimming took 7 bases from V and 4 from J, leaving 27 bases between them. CDR3 region: CASNNLHRTGPIPDTQYF. The CDR3 DNA is TGCGCCAGCAACAACCTACACCGGACTGGTCCAATCCCAGATACGCAGTATTTT.

This clone has only one observation. This rearrangement joins TRBV29-1 to TRBJ1-3; D ambiguous. Germline CDR1 reads SQVTM; CDR2 reads ANQGSEA. V shed 7 bases and J shed 0 bases, with 7 bases lying between them. CDR3 length: 12 residues. The CDR3 sequence: CSGEGSGNTIYF. The CDR3 DNA reads as TGCAGCGGTGAGGGCTCTGGAAACACCATATATTTT.

Written as DNA, the CDR3 is TGTGCCAGCAGCTTGGTTCGGGTGAACACCGGGGAGCTGTTTTTT. This encodes CASSLVRVNTGELFF. The chain combines TRBV5-5 with TRBJ2-2; D is unclear. There are 15 residues in the CDR3. Trimming removed 0 bases from V and 1 base from J, with 7 bases in between. The germline gives CDR1 SGHKS, CDR2 YYEKEE (reference sequence).

There are a few counts of this clone. This chain links TRBV7-9 with TRBJ1-1, with TRBD1 identical over 7 bases. The CDR3 contains 12 residues. Germline V gives CDR1 SEHNR, CDR2 FQNEAQ (reference sequence). The J segment lost 7 bases and the V segment lost 3 bases, leaving 2 bases of the junction unmatched. CDR3 sequence (DNA): TGTGCCAGCAGCTTTGGGACAGTTGAAGCTTTCTTT. Its translation is CASSFGTVEAFF.

The chain combines TRBV5-4 with TRBJ1-2, with a tentative D call TRBD1 (5 bases). V lost 8 bases and J lost 7, with 15 bases in between. This CDR3 comprises 12 residues. Germline lookup yields CDR1 SGHNT and CDR2 YYREEE (reference sequence). This chain's CDR3 is CASGRVESGYTF. CDR3 bases: TGTGCCAGTGGCAGGGTGGAAAGTGGCTACACCTTC.

This chain links TRBV6-5 with TRBJ2-1, with 11 bases matching TRBD1. The CDR3 extends over 15 amino acids. Trimming at V came to 0 bases and at J to 8 bases, leaving 3 bases not matched to a gene. Germline assignment: CDR1 MNHEY and CDR2 SVGAGI. The CDR3 DNA sequence: TGTGCCAGCAGTTACTCAGGGACAGGGGGTGATGAGCAGTTCTTC. Translated: CASSYSGTGGDEQFF.

The genes are TRBV29-1 and TRBJ2-1; D is perhaps TRBD1 or TRBD2 (5 bases each). Between the trimmed V and J ends, which lost 7 bases and 0 bases, there was a span of 13 bases. CDR3 length: 14 residues. Germline loops: CDR1 SQVTM, CDR2 ANQGSEA. CDR3 nucleotides: TGCAGCGGGGGACGGCCCAGCTCCTACAATGAGCAGTTCTTC. Protein sequence: CSGGRPSSYNEQFF.

The J gene is TRBJ2-3, the V gene TRBV7-9; D is uncertain. V dropped 3 bases and J dropped 2 bases, with 9 bases sitting between them. The CDR3 totals 14 residues. CDR1 and CDR2 from the germline V gene are SEHNR and FQNEAQ (reference sequence). The CDR3 spells CASSFLGNTDTQYF. The CDR3 nucleotides are TGTGCCAGCAGCTTTTTGGGCAACACAGATACGCAGTATTTT.

This clone was seen just once. This sequence joins TRBV5-4 and TRBJ2-7; D perhaps matches TRBD2 (6 bases). The CDR3 runs 13 residues. Germline V gene sequence: CDR1 SGHNT, CDR2 YYREEE (reference sequence). V shed 4 bases and J shed 3 bases, with 11 bases lying between them. CDR3 amino acids: CASSKGLDYEQYF. In DNA, the CDR3 is TGTGCCAGCAGCAAGGGACTCGACTACGAGCAGTACTTC. The complete variable domain, with remaining parts taken from reference TRBV5-4 and TRBJ2-7, reads ETGVTQSPTHLIKTRGQQVTLRCSSQSGHNTVSWYQQALGQGPQFIFQYYREEENGRGNFPPRFSGLQFPNYSSELNVNALELDDSALYLCASSKGLDYEQYFGPGTRLTVT.

The gene calls are TRBV28 and TRBJ2-7, with D perhaps given as TRBD1 or TRBD2 (5 bases each). CDR1 and CDR2 from the germline V gene are MDHEN and SYDVKM. This CDR3 is built from 16 residues. The V end lost 6 bases, the J end lost 3 bases, and 21 bases lay between the germline ends. The CDR3 region is CASRGAEGVVDYEQYF. DNA for the CDR3: TGTGCCAGCAGAGGGGCTGAGGGCGTAGTGGACTACGAGCAGTACTTC.

The chain is built from TRBV5-8 and TRBJ2-1; D may correspond to TRBD1 or TRBD2 (5 bases each). The V end lost 4 bases, the J end lost 0 bases, and 17 bases lay between the germline ends. In germline, CDR1 is SGHTS, CDR2 YDEGEE. The CDR3 spans 17 residues. The CDR3 bases are TGTGCCAGCAGCCTGAGAGGGGCGGTTAGCTCCTACAATGAGCAGTTCTTC. Encoded protein: CASSLRGAVSSYNEQFF.

CDR3 in amino acids: CASSLAELRTQYF. DNA of the CDR3: TGTGCCAGCAGCTTAGCCGAACTCCGTACGCAGTATTTT. The genes are TRBV7-9 and TRBJ2-3, with D uncertain. Germline loops: CDR1 SEHNR, CDR2 FQNEAQ (reference sequence). The CDR3 is made up of 13 amino acids. Trimming pared 0 bases from V and 8 bases from J, leaving 9 bases between.

The chain has TRBV5-1 and TRBJ2-1, with D perhaps matching TRBD1 (5 bases). In germline, CDR1 is SGHRS, CDR2 YFSETQ. V lost 0 bases, J lost 4 bases, and 11 bases lay in between. The CDR3 has 15 residues. In DNA, the CDR3 is TGCGCCAGCAGCTTGGCCACAGGATTTTACAATGAGCAGTTCTTC. This codes for CASSLATGFYNEQFF.

This clone appeared a single time. The chain uses TRBV6-6 and TRBJ1-4; no clear D. The CDR3 is made up of 15 amino acids. Germline loops: CDR1 MNHNY, CDR2 SVGAGI (reference sequence). V lost 0 bases, J lost 5 bases, and 10 bases lay in between. CDR3 nucleotide sequence: TGTGCCAGCAGTTACTCGGTACAGATAAATGAAAAACTGTTTTTT. Translation: CASSYSVQINEKLFF.

The chain carries TRBV27 and TRBJ2-5, with 8 bases that match TRBD2. Germline values: CDR1 MNHEY, CDR2 SMNVEV (reference sequence). V was pared by 4 bases and J by 5 bases, with 15 bases of the junction left unmatched. This CDR3 spans 17 amino acids. The CDR3 reads CASSSGPLRGGGETQYF. The DNA for the CDR3 is TGTGCCAGCAGTTCCGGGCCCCTTCGGGGGGGCGGGGAGACCCAGTACTTC.

The V gene is TRBV6-1, the J gene TRBJ1-2; the D is unclear. The CDR3 totals 15 residues. Germline CDR1 reads MNHNS; CDR2 reads SASEGT. V lost 1 base, J lost 3 bases, and 12 bases lay in between. The DNA of the CDR3 is TGTGCCAGCAGTGAAGGGTACGGGGTTTACTATGGCTACACCTTC. This codes for CASSEGYGVYYGYTF.

This clone occurred once. The V and J genes are TRBV11-2 and TRBJ2-3; D remains ambiguous. V was clipped by 2 bases and J by 1 base, with 13 bases between them. The germline V gene has CDR1 SGHAT and CDR2 FQNNGV. CDR3 length equals 16 residues. The DNA for the CDR3 is TGTGCCAGCAGCTTATGGGCCGCCAGAGGCACAGATACGCAGTATTTT. It is translated as CASSLWAARGTDTQYF. Complete variable domain (other parts from reference TRBV11-2 and TRBJ2-3): EAGVAQSPRYKIIEKRQSVAFWCNPISGHATLYWYQQILGQGPKLLIQFQNNGVVDDSQLPKDRFSAERLKGVDSTLKIQPAKLEDSAVYLCASSLWAARGTDTQYFGPGTRLTVL.

This clone was observed a single time. This sequence joins TRBV10-2 and TRBJ2-1, with D maybe TRBD2 (6 bases). Germline V gives CDR1 WSHSY, CDR2 SAAADI. V lost 9 bases and J lost 0, with 18 bases in between. The CDR3 extends over 16 amino acids. In nucleotides, the CDR3 is TGCGCCAGTCCCCCCAGCGGGTTCAGCTCCTACAATGAGCAGTTCTTC. It codes for CASPPSGFSSYNEQFF.

This rearrangement joins TRBV6-5 to TRBJ2-2; D is unclear. Trimming removed 3 bases from V and 7 bases from J, with 9 bases in between. The length of the CDR3 is 13 residues. CDR1 is MNHEY, CDR2 SVGAGI, per germline. The CDR3 nucleotides are TGTGCCAGCAGTTATAGGGTTCTCGGGGAGCTGTTTTTT. Protein: CASSYRVLGELFF.

V and J are TRBV5-1 and TRBJ2-3; perhaps TRBD1 as D (5 bases). This CDR3 has 14 amino acids. In germline, CDR1 is SGHRS, CDR2 YFSETQ. Trimming removed 4 bases from V and 3 bases from J, with 12 bases in between. CDR3 region: CASSPSTETDTQYF. Written as DNA, the CDR3 is TGCGCCAGCAGCCCCTCGACAGAAACAGATACGCAGTATTTT.

This chain links TRBV10-3 with TRBJ2-7, with D unresolved. Germline V gene data show CDR1 as ENHRY and CDR2 as SYGVKD. This CDR3 contains 12 residues. V shed 2 bases and J shed 6 bases, with 8 bases lying between them. This CDR3 reads CAISENESEQYF. CDR3 in DNA: TGTGCCATCAGTGAGAACGAAAGCGAGCAGTACTTC.

The J gene is TRBJ2-7, the V gene TRBV4-1; D might be TRBD1 or TRBD2, each matching 5 bases. In germline, CDR1 is MGHRA, CDR2 YSYEKL. The CDR3 sequence is 15 residues long. V lost 1 base and J 0 bases, leaving 10 bases between the germline ends. CDR3: CASSQARGVSYEQYF. The CDR3, as DNA: TGCGCCAGCAGCCAAGCTAGAGGGGTCTCCTACGAGCAGTACTTC.

This clone was recorded only once. The chain couples TRBV27 to TRBJ1-1, with D uncertain. Germline CDR1 reads MNHEY; CDR2 reads SMNVEV (reference sequence). With 2 bases removed from V and 7 bases from J, the gap between germline ends came to 8 bases. The CDR3 is 12 amino acids. CDR3 residues: CASSLDLREAFF. In DNA, the CDR3 is TGTGCCAGCAGTTTAGACCTACGTGAAGCTTTCTTT.

The chain couples TRBV9 to TRBJ2-7; either TRBD1 or TRBD2 may fit D (7 bases each). The CDR3 covers 15 residues. Trimming took 3 bases from V and 7 from J, leaving 20 bases between them. Germline-derived CDR1 and CDR2 are SGDLS and YYNGEE. The CDR3 DNA reads as TGTGCCAGCAGCGAGGGGAGGGGGCAGACCCTTGAGCAGTACTTC. Amino acids: CASSEGRGQTLEQYF.

This clone was counted a single time. The V gene is TRBV6-1, the J gene TRBJ2-7; possibly TRBD1 for D (6 bases). V was pared by 1 base and J by 4 bases, with 14 bases between. The CDR3 length is 15 residues. Germline V gene data show CDR1 as MNHNS and CDR2 as SASEGT. CDR3 in DNA: TGTGCCAGCAGTGAAGAGGGACACGCCCTGTACGAGCAGTACTTC. The encoded protein is CASSEEGHALYEQYF.

DNA for the CDR3: TGCGCCAGCAGCGACGGTCCCGGGACAGGGTCTGGAAACACCATATATTTT. Residues: CASSDGPGTGSGNTIYF. The J gene is TRBJ1-3, the V gene TRBV10-1; 9 positions match TRBD1. The V gene's germline CDR1 is WNHNN and CDR2 SYGVQD (reference sequence). With 6 bases clipped from V and 1 base from J, the junction kept 10 bases outside the gene matches. The CDR3 has 17 residues.

The genes are TRBV10-1 and TRBJ2-3; D is uncertain. V was pared by 7 bases and J by 3 bases, with 11 bases between. The CDR3 sequence is 13 residues long. CDR1 and CDR2 (germline): WNHNN, SYGVQD (reference sequence). CDR3 coding DNA: TGCGCCAGCAATGGAATCCAGACAGATACGCAGTATTTT. Translated: CASNGIQTDTQYF.

The genes are TRBV19 and TRBJ1-1; D call uncertain. The CDR3 runs 13 residues. V lost 5 bases and J 7 bases, leaving 14 bases between the germline ends. Germline V lookup: CDR1 LNHDA, CDR2 SQIVND (reference sequence). The CDR3 coding sequence is TGTGCCAGTAGTGTAAAAGGGATTGTTGAAGCTTTCTTT. Protein product: CASSVKGIVEAFF.